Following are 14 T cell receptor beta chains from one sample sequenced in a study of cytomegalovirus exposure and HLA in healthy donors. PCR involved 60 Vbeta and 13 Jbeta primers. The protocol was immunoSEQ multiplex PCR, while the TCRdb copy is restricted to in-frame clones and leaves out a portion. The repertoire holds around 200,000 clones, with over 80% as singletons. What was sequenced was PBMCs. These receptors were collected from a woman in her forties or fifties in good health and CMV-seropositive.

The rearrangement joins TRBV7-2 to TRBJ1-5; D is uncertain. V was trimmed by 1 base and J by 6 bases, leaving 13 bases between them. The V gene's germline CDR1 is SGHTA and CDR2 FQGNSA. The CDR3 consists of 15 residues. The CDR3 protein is CASSLVPRSGQPQHF. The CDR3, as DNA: TGTGCCAGCAGCTTAGTCCCCCGTTCCGGTCAGCCCCAGCATTTT.

The CDR3 region has the DNA TGTGCCAGCAGCCTCAGACAGGGAAGACAAGAGACCCAGTACTTC. Translating it yields CASSLRQGRQETQYF. This chain connects TRBV7-9 to TRBJ2-5, with 7 bases fitting TRBD1. The trim removed 5 bases at V and 2 bases at J, leaving 8 bases unmatched. Germline V lookup: CDR1 SEHNR, CDR2 FQNEAQ (reference sequence). This CDR3 comprises 15 residues.

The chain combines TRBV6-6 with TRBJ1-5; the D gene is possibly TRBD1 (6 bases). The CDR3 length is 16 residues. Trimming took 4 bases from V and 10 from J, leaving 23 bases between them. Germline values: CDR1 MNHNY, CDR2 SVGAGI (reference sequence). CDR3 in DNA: TGTGCCAGCAGTTCCTTCAGGGGACCCACCATTGGTCCCCAGCATTTT. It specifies CASSSFRGPTIGPQHF.

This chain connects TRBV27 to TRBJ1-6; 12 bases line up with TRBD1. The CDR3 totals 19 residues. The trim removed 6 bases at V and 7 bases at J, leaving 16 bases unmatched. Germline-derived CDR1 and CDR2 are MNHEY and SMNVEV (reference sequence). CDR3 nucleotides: TGTGCCAGCAGCTTTCGGGGATACCCGGGACAGGGGGCGAATTCACCCCTCCACTTT. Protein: CASSFRGYPGQGANSPLHF.

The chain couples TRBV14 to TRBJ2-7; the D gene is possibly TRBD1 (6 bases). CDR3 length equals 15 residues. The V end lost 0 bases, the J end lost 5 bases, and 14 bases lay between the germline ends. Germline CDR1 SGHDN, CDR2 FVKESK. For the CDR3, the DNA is TGTGCCAGCAGCCAAGAGTTCGTGACAGGCCACGAGCAGTACTTC. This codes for CASSQEFVTGHEQYF.

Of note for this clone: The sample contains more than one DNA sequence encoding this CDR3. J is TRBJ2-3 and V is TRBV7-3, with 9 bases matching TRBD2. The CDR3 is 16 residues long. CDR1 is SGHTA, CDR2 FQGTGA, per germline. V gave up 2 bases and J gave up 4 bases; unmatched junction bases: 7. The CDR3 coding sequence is TGTGCCAGCAGCTTACCAGCGGGGGGCGCTGCAGATACGCAGTATTTT. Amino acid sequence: CASSLPAGGAADTQYF.

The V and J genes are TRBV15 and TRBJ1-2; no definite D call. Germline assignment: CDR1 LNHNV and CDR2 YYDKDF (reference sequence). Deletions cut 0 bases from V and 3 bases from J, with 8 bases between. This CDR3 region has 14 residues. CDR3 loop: CATSRDYGDYGYTF. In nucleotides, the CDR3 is TGTGCCACCAGCAGAGATTACGGGGACTATGGCTACACCTTC.

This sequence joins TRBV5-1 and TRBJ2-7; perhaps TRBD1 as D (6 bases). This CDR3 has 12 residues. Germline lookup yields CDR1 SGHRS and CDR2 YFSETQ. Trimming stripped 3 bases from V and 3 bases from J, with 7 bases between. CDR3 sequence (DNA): TGCGCCAGCAGCTCGACAGGCTACGAGCAGTACTTC. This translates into CASSSTGYEQYF.

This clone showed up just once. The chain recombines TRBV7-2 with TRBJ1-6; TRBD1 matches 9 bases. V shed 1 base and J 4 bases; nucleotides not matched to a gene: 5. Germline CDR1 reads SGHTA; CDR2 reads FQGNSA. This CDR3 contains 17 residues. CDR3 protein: CASSLERGTGYNSPLHF. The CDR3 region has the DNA TGTGCCAGCAGCTTAGAAAGGGGGACAGGGTATAATTCACCCCTCCACTTT.

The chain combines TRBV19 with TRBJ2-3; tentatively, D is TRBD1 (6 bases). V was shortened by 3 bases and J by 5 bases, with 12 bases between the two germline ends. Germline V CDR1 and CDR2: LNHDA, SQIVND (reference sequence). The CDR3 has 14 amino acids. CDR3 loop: CASSMVRGQDTQYF. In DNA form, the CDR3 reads TGTGCCAGTAGTATGGTTAGGGGACAAGATACGCAGTATTTT.

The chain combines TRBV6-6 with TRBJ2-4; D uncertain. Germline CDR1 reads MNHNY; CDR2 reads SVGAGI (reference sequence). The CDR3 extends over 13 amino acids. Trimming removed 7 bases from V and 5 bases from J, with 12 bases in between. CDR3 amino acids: CASTLRLENIQYF. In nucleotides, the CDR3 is TGTGCCAGCACCTTACGACTTGAAAACATTCAGTACTTC.

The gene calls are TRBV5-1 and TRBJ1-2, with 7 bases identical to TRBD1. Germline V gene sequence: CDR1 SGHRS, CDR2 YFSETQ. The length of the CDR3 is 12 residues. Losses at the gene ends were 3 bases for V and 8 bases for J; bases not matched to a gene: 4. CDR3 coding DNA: TGCGCCAGCAGCTCGACAGGGACGGGCTACACCTTC. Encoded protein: CASSSTGTGYTF. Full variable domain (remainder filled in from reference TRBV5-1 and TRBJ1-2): KAGVTQTPRYLIKTRGQQVTLSCSPISGHRSVSWYQQTPGQGLQFLFEYFSETQRNKGNFPGRFSGRQFSNSRSEMNVSTLELGDSALYLCASSSTGTGYTFGSGTRLTVV.

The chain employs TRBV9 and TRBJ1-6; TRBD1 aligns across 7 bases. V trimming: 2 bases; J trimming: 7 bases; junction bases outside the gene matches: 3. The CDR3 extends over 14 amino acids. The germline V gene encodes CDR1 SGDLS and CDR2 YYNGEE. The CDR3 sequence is CASSVGTENSPLHF. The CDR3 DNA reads TGTGCCAGCAGCGTCGGGACAGAGAATTCACCCCTCCACTTT.

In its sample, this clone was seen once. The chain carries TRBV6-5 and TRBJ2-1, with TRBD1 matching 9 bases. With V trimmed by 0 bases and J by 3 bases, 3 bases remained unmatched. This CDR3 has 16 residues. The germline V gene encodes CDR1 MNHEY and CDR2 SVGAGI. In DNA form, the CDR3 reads TGTGCCAGCAGTTACTCAAGGACAGGGGACTACAATGAGCAGTTCTTC. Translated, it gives CASSYSRTGDYNEQFF.